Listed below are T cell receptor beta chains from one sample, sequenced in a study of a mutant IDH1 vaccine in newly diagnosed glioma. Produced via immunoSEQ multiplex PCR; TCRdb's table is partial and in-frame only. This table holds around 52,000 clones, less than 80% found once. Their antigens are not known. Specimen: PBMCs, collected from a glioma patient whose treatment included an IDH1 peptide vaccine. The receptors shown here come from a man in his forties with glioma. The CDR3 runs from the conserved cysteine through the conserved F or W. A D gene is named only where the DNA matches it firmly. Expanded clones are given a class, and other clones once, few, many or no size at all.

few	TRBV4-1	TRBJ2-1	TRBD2	CASSQDPGTSLGDNEQFF	TGCGCCAGCAGCCAAGACCCAGGGACTAGCCTTGGGGACAATGAGCAGTTCTTC
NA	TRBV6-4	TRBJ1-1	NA	CASSDSSLNTEAFF	TGTGCCAGCAGCGACAGTAGCTTGAACACTGAAGCTTTCTTT
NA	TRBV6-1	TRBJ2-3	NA	CASSGRSPSTDTQYF	TGTGCCAGCAGTGGTAGGTCCCCTAGCACAGATACGCAGTATTTT
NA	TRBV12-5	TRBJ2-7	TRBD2	CASGLLAGGPGEQYF	TGTGCTAGTGGTTTGCTAGCGGGAGGGCCGGGCGAGCAGTACTTC
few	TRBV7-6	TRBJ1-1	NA	CASSLMVPGGHIPEAFF	TGTGCCAGCAGCTTAATGGTTCCTGGCGGCCACATCCCTGAAGCTTTCTTT
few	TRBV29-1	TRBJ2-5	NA	CSVDTGPRETQYF	TGCAGCGTTGACACGGGCCCGAGGGAGACCCAGTACTTC
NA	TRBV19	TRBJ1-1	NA	CASSIGTAHEAFF	TGTGCCAGTAGTATAGGGACGGCCCATGAAGCTTTCTTT
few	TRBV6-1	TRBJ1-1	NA	CASRAETTMNTEAFF	TGTGCCAGCAGAGCTGAGACAACGATGAACACTGAAGCTTTCTTT
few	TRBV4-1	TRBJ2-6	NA	CASTSTGGANVLTF	TGCGCCAGCACTTCGACAGGTGGGGCCAACGTCCTGACTTTC
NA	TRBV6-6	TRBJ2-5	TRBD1	CASSYLGQGWQETQYF	TGTGCCAGCAGTTACCTGGGACAGGGGTGGCAAGAGACCCAGTACTTC
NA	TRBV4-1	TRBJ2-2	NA	CASSQDFAGELFF	TGCGCCAGCAGCCAAGATTTCGCCGGGGAGCTGTTTTTT
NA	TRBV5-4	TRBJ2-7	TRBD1	CASSQKAGTGNEQYF	TGTGCCAGCAGCCAAAAAGCCGGGACAGGAAACGAGCAGTACTTC
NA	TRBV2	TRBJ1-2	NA	CASSGRREGYTF	TGTGCCAGCAGCGGACGGCGGGAGGGCTACACCTTC
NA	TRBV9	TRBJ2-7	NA	CASSVDTGPSIEQYF	TGTGCCAGCAGCGTAGACACCGGGCCATCCATCGAGCAGTACTTC
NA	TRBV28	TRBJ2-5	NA	CASSRSGQVQETQYF	TGTGCCAGCAGCCGGTCAGGACAAGTTCAAGAGACCCAGTACTTC
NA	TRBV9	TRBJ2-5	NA	CASSVARVRGGETQYF	TGTGCCAGCAGCGTAGCCCGGGTACGGGGAGGAGAGACCCAGTACTTC
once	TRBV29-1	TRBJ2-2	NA	CSVLYGGELFF	TGCAGCGTCCTTTACGGCGGGGAGCTGTTTTTT
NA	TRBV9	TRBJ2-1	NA	CASSVAAGGRRNEQFF	TGTGCCAGCAGCGTAGCTGCAGGAGGCAGACGTAATGAGCAGTTCTTC
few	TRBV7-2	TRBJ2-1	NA	CASSLRARNQNEQFF	TGTGCCAGCAGCTTGAGGGCCCGAAATCAGAATGAGCAGTTCTTC
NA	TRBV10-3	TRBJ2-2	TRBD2	CAISEQLAGANTGELFF	TGTGCCATCAGTGAACAACTAGCGGGTGCGAACACCGGGGAGCTGTTTTTT
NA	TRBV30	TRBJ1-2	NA	CAWNKVRGISSGYTF	TGTGCCTGGAATAAGGTCAGGGGAATCTCTAGCGGCTACACCTTC
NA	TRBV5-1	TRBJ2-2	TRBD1	CASSRDRGQTGELFF	TGCGCCAGCAGCCGAGACAGGGGGCAAACCGGGGAGCTGTTTTTT
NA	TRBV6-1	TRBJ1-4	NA	CASEGATNEKLFF	TGTGCCAGCGAGGGCGCAACTAATGAAAAACTGTTTTTT
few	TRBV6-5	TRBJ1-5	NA	CASRPPGSSNQPQHF	TGTGCCAGCAGGCCCCCGGGGTCGAGCAATCAGCCCCAGCATTTT
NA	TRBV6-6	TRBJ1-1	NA	CASSYETANTEAFF	TGTGCCAGCAGTTACGAGACAGCCAACACTGAAGCTTTCTTT
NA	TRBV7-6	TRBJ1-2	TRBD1	CASSQGQGPVYGYTF	TGTGCCAGCAGCCAGGGACAGGGGCCTGTCTATGGCTACACCTTC
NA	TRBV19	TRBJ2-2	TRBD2	CASSKGLGVGGLTGELFF	TGTGCCAGTTCGAAGGGACTCGGAGTGGGAGGGTTGACCGGGGAGCTGTTTTTT
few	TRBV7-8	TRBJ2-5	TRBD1	CASSGQGAGQTQYF	TGTGCCAGCAGCGGACAGGGGGCCGGGCAGACCCAGTACTTC
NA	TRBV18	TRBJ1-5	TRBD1	CASSAATGPNQPQHF	TGTGCCAGCTCAGCCGCGACAGGGCCTAATCAGCCCCAGCATTTT
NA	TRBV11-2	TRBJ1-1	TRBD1	CASSPSLKTGWYTEAFF	TGTGCCAGCAGCCCCTCTCTAAAGACAGGGTGGTACACTGAAGCTTTCTTT
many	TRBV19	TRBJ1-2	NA	CASLPPGTPDGYTF	TGTGCCAGTCTACCCCCAGGGACTCCCGATGGCTACACCTTC
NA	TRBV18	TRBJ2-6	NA	CASSPVRAGANVLTF	TGTGCCAGCTCACCAGTCAGAGCCGGGGCCAACGTCCTGACTTTC
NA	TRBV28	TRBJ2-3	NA	CASQGGRLTDTQYF	TGTGCCAGCCAAGGGGGGAGGTTGACTGATACGCAGTATTTT
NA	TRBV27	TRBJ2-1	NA	CASRIQQAYNEQFF	TGTGCCAGCCGTATCCAGCAAGCGTACAATGAGCAGTTCTTC
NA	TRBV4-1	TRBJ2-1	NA	CASSQGSGGTVNEQFF	TGCGCCAGCAGCCAAGGTTCGGGCGGTACCGTCAATGAGCAGTTCTTC
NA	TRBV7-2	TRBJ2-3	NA	CASSFFASTDTQYF	TGTGCCAGCAGCTTCTTCGCTAGCACAGATACGCAGTATTTT
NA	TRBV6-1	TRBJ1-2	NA	CASSEAPGSGYYGYTF	TGTGCCAGCAGTGAAGCACCTGGGTCGGGGTACTATGGCTACACCTTC
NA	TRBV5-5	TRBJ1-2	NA	CASSLAQGKANYGYTF	TGTGCCAGCAGCTTGGCACAGGGTAAAGCTAACTATGGCTACACCTTC
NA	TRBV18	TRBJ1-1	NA	CASSLGGRDTEAFF	TGTGCCAGCTCACTCGGGGGGAGGGACACTGAAGCTTTCTTT
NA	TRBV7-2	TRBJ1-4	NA	CASSLQSYNEKLFF	TGTGCCAGCAGCTTACAGAGCTATAATGAAAAACTGTTTTTT
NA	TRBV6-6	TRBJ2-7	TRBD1	CASRRFGQEASYEQYF	TGTGCCAGCAGAAGATTCGGACAGGAAGCCTCCTACGAGCAGTACTTC
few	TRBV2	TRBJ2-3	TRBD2	CASSAGTSGGIADTQYF	TGTGCCAGCAGTGCGGGGACTAGCGGGGGAATCGCAGATACGCAGTATTTT
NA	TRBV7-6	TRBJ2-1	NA	CASSLALGVNHNEQFF	TGTGCCAGCAGCTTAGCGCTCGGGGTAAACCACAATGAGCAGTTCTTC